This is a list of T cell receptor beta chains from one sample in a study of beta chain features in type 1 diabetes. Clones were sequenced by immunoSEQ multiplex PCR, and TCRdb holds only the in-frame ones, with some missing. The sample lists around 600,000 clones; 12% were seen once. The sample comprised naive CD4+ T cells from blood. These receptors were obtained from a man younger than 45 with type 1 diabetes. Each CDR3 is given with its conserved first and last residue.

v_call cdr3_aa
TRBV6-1 CASSDRRDTSSYNSPLHF
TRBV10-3 CAISESLAPYEKLFF
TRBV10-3 CAIRAGQQETQYF
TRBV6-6 CASSSSGGNQPQHF
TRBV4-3 CASSQTSGGAGETQYF
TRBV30 CASTGGPSGDTQYF
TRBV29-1 CSAGGTETQYF
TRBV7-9 CASSPGSGGSPLHF
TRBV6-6 CASSHFPGLAKDTQYF
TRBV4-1 CASSQVGRRDSPLHF
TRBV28 CASISDAPGVYEQYF
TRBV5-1 CASSSGDEETQYF
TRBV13 CASSLSRTDTQYF